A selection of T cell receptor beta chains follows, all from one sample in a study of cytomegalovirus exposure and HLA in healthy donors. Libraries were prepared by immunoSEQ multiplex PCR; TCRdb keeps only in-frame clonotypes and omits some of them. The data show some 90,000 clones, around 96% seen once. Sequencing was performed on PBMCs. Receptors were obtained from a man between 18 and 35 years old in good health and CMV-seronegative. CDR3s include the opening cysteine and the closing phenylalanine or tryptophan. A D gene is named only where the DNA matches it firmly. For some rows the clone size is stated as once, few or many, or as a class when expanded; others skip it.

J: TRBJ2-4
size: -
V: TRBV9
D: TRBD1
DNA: TGTGCCAGCGGCCAAGGGACAGGGAGCATTCAGTACTTC
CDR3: CASGQGTGSIQYF

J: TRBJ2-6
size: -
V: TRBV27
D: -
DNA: TGTGCCAGCAGTTTTAATGGGGCCAACGTCCTGACTTTC
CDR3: CASSFNGANVLTF

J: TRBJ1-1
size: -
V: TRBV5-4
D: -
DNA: TGTGCCAGCAGCTTGTGGGGAGGCGCTGAAGCTTTCTTT
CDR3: CASSLWGGAEAFF

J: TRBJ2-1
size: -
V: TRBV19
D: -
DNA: TGTGCCAGTAGTATCTATGGACTCTGGCCGTTCTTC
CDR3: CASSIYGLWPFF

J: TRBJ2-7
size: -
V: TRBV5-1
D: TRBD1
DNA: TGCGCCAGCAGCGTAGGACAGGACTACGAGCAGTACTTC
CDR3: CASSVGQDYEQYF

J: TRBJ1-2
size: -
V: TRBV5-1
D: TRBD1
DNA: TGCGCCAGCAGCTTAACGACAGGGGGCTCCTATGGCTACACCTTC
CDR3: CASSLTTGGSYGYTF

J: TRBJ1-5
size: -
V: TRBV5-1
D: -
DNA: TGCGCCAGCAGCTTGGCAGCTGGGGGGAATCAGCCCCAGCATTTT
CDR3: CASSLAAGGNQPQHF

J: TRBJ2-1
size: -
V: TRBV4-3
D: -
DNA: TGCGCCAGCAGCCGCATAGGCCCCTCGACTAGCTCCTACAATGAGCAGTTCTTC
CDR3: CASSRIGPSTSSYNEQFF

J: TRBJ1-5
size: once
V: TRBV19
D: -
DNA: TGTGCCAGCGGGATGGGCAGCAATCAGCCCCAGCATTTT
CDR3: CASGMGSNQPQHF

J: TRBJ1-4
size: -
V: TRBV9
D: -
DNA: TGTGCCAGCAGCCCCCGGACAGCCCTAAATGAAAAACTGTTTTTT
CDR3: CASSPRTALNEKLFF

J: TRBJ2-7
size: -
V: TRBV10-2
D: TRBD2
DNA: TGCGCCAGCAGTGAGATGGGTCTAGCGGGACCGACCTACGAGCAGTACTTC
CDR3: CASSEMGLAGPTYEQYF

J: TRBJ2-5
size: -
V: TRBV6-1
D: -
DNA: TGTGCCAGCAGTGCTATAGGGGGTCAGACACAGGAGACCCAGTACTTC
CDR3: CASSAIGGQTQETQYF

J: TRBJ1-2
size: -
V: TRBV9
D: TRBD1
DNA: TGTGCCAGCAGGGGGACAGGGGGAGGTGGCTACACCTTC
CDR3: CASRGTGGGGYTF

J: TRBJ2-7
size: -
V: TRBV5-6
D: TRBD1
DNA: TGTGCCAGCAGCTTTTACAGGGGCGAGCAGTACTTC
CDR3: CASSFYRGEQYF

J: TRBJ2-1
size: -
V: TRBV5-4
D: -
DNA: TGTGCCAGCAGCGTGCGGCTAGCGACGTACAATGAGCAGTTCTTC
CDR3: CASSVRLATYNEQFF

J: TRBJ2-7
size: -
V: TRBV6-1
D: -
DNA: TGTGCCAGCAGTGAAGTGGCGGAAAGCCCCTACGAGCAGTACTTC
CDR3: CASSEVAESPYEQYF

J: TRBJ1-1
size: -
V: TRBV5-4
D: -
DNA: TGTGCCAGCATTGGGGCAGGGTCTACTGAAGCTTTCTTT
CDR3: CASIGAGSTEAFF

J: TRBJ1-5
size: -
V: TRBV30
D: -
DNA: TGTGCCTGGAGCGCCGGCGGCAGCGGGCAGCCCCAGCATTTT
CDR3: CAWSAGGSGQPQHF

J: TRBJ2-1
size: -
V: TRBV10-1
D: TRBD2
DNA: TGCGCCAGCAGTGGTAGCGGGAACTCCTACAATGAGCAGTTCTTC
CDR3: CASSGSGNSYNEQFF

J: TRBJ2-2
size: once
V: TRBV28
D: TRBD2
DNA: TGTGCCAGCAGTTTATACTTCTGGGCTAGCGGGAACAGCAAAAGGAACACCGGGGAGCTGTTTTTT
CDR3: CASSLYFWASGNSKRNTGELFF

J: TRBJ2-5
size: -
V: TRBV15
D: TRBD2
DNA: TGTGCCACCAGCGGGCCCCTAGCGGCATCGCAGACCCAGTACTTC
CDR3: CATSGPLAASQTQYF

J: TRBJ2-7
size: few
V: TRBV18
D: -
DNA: TGTGCCAGCTCACCACCGAGCGGACTCTACGAGCAGTACTTC
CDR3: CASSPPSGLYEQYF

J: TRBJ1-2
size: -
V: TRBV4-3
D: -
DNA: TGCGCCAGCAGCCAAGATTTTAAAGGGGTCTATGGCTACACCTTC
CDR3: CASSQDFKGVYGYTF

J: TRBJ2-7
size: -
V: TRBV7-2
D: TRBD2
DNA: TGTGCCAGCAGCTTAACACTAGCGGGAGGCGAGCAGTACTTC
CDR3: CASSLTLAGGEQYF

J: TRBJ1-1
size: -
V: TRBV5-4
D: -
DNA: TGTGCCAGCAGCCCAGGACGGGGGGTAGCTTTCTTT
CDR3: CASSPGRGVAFF

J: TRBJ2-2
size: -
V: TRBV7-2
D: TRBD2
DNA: TGTGCCAGCAGCTCTCGGACTAGCGGGAACACCGGGGAGCTGTTTTTT
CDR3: CASSSRTSGNTGELFF

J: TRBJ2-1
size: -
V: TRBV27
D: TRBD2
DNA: TGTGCCAGCAGTAGAAGACTAGCGGGAAAGGATGAGCAGTTCTTC
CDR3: CASSRRLAGKDEQFF